A single TCR beta chain is shown here with its context. This CDR3 region has 14 residues. Trimming pared 3 bases from V and 5 bases from J, leaving 12 bases between. Germline CDR1 is SGHAT and CDR2 is FQNNGV. The data were obtained in a study of blood T cell repertoires in COVID-19. Using immunoSEQ multiplex PCR, the repertoire was profiled, and TCRdb retains in-frame clones only, with some absent. The table lists fewer than 200,000 clones, over 80% of them singletons, with about 8.8% in the top ten. The sample taken for sequencing was peripheral blood. V and J are TRBV11-2 and TRBJ2-3; a possible D gene is TRBD2 (5 bases). The sequence came from a woman of 80 years or more with COVID-19, enrolled during active disease. CDR3 loop: CASSFEGMVDTQYF. The CDR3 nucleotides read TGTGCCAGCAGCTTCGAGGGTATGGTAGATACGCAGTATTTT.